These 29 T cell receptor beta chains were sequenced from one sample in a study of T cells in women clearing cervical HPV infection listed by TCRdb under 2018. The library was generated by the immunoSEQ multiplex PCR assay. The clones in this table, taken by TCRdb from immuneACCESS, are in-frame only. Not every clone is retained; where verified, under half of the shortfall comes from an unresolved V gene, and the cause of the rest is unknown. This sample's listing comprises 22,000 or so clones. The top ten clonotypes cover around a tenth of the sample. The sample consisted of blood buffy coat. These receptors were obtained from a woman between 18 and 75 years old with a cervical HPV16 infection that either progressed to CIN3+ or cleared (not recorded which).

The CDR3 reads CSVTRQGGYEQYF. The CDR3 bases that were read are TGCAGCGTGACCCGACAGGGTGGCTACGAG. The chain has TRBV29-1 and TRBJ2-7; 7 bases map to TRBD1. The read stops 3 residues short of the end of the CDR3; the missing end is completed from the germline J gene. Per germline, CDR1 SQVTM and CDR2 ANQGSEA. CDR3 size: 13 residues. V lost 6 bases and J lost 3; bases outside the gene matches: 8.

The CDR3 reads CSASRNRGRNEQYF. The sequenced CDR3 bases are TGCAGTGCTAGTCGAAACAGGGGGCGAAACGAG. The gene calls are TRBV20-1 and TRBJ2-7; the match to TRBD1 covers 9 bases. The CDR3 end lies 3 residues beyond the end of the read and is filled in from the germline J gene. V lost 3 bases to trimming and J lost 5 bases; unmatched junction nucleotides: 8. The CDR3 consists of 14 residues. Germline CDR1 DFQATT, CDR2 SNEGSKA (reference sequence).

CDR3 loop: CSAPTGAQETQYF. Incomplete CDR3 DNA: TGCAGTGCACCAACAGGGGCGCAAGAGACC. The genes are TRBV20-1 and TRBJ2-5; 7 nucleotides agree with TRBD1. Read sequence stops 3 residues before the CDR3 end, and the germline J gene provides the missing end. From germline, CDR1 is DFQATT and CDR2 SNEGSKA (reference sequence). V trimming: 6 bases; J trimming: 2 bases; junction bases outside the gene matches: 6. The CDR3 spans 13 residues.

Turning to this clone: The read ends 3 residues early relative to the CDR3; the germline J gene fills the gap. The V gene is TRBV3-1 (or the pseudogene TRBV3-2), the J gene TRBJ2-2, with 7 bases that match TRBD1. The CDR3 sequence is 14 residues long. Looked up from germline, CDR1 is LGHDT and CDR2 is YNNKEL (reference sequence). Trimming removed 8 bases from V and 1 base from J; junction bases left unmatched: 4. Partial CDR3 DNA: TGTGCCAGCTCAAGGACAGGGAACACCGGGGAG. Protein: CASSRTGNTGE. The CDR3 reads in full as CASSRTGNTGELFF.

Concerning this clone itself: The read falls 3 residues short of the CDR3 end, and the missing part is taken from the germline J gene. The V gene is TRBV16, the J gene TRBJ1-3, with TRBD1 identical over 8 bases. CDR3 length: 16 amino acids. The germline V gene has CDR1 KGHSY and CDR2 FQNENV. The J segment lost 1 base and the V segment lost 3 bases, leaving 5 bases of the junction unmatched. CDR3 bases read: TGTGCCAGCAGCCACCTCGACAGGGGATCTGGAAACACC. Translating gives CASSHLDRGSGNT. The whole CDR3 region reads CASSHLDRGSGNTIYF.

As to this clone: The CDR3 extends 3 residues past the end of the read, so its final part is completed from the germline J gene. This chain links TRBV7-9 with TRBJ2-3; D unresolved. Germline assignment: CDR1 SEHNR and CDR2 FQNEAQ (reference sequence). This CDR3 region has 12 residues. V shed 10 bases and J shed 1 base, with 9 bases lying between them. Partial CDR3 DNA: TGTGCCAATCAGGATCGCACAGATACG. Encoded protein: CANQDRTDT. The CDR3 as a whole reads CANQDRTDTQYF.

A remark on this clone: The read terminates 3 residues before the CDR3 end, so the remaining end is supplied by the germline J gene. The V call is TRBV20-1, the J call TRBJ2-5, with D perhaps matching TRBD2 (7 bases). The germline V gene encodes CDR1 DFQATT and CDR2 SNEGSKA (reference sequence). The CDR3 has 14 residues. The germline V and J ends were trimmed by 1 base and 6 bases, with 15 bases remaining between them. CDR3 sequence reads: CSARGGGLRQTQYF. The DNA read from the CDR3 is TGCAGTGCTAGAGGGGGGGGCCTCCGTCAGACC.

Regarding this clone: The read finishes 3 residues shy of the CDR3 end, and the germline J gene is used to complete it. The rearrangement uses TRBV7-3 and TRBJ1-2; D may be TRBD1 (5 bases). The germline CDR1 and CDR2 sequences are SGHTA and FQGTGA. This CDR3 has 15 residues. Trimming took 1 base from V and 4 from J, leaving 13 bases between them. CDR3 sequence reads: CASSLKAGQPYGYTF. Partial CDR3 DNA: TGTGCCAGCAGCTTAAAGGCAGGGCAACCCTATGGC.

In regard to this clone: Read data end 3 residues before the CDR3 end; the end is taken from the germline J gene. V usage is TRBV2 and J usage is TRBJ2-3; 7 nucleotides match TRBD1. V was clipped by 9 bases and J by 0 bases; unmatched bases: 3. The CDR3 contains 13 residues. Germline lookup yields CDR1 SNHLY and CDR2 FYNNEI. CDR3 loop: CARTGASTDTQYF. The CDR3 DNA, read in part, is TGTGCCAGAACAGGGGCTAGCACAGATACG.

About this clone: The read falls 3 residues short of the CDR3 end, and the missing part is taken from the germline J gene. The rearrangement joins TRBV11-3 to TRBJ2-5; 8 nucleotides agree with TRBD2. The CDR3 runs 15 residues. V lost 5 bases and J lost 3; bases outside the gene matches: 8. Looked up from germline, CDR1 is SGHNT and CDR2 is YENEEA. CDR3: CASSISGTSKETQYF. The sequenced CDR3 bases are TGTGCCAGCAGCATATCCGGGACTAGTAAAGAGACC.

To note about this clone: The sequence runs out 3 residues before the end of the CDR3; the remainder is reconstructed from the germline J gene. This chain connects TRBV20-1 to TRBJ2-3; 9 positions agree with TRBD2. Germline V gene lookup returns CDR1 DFQATT and CDR2 SNEGSKA (reference sequence). This CDR3 has 14 amino acids. V dropped 1 base and J dropped 3; count of bases not matched to a gene: 2. CDR3 protein: CSARGREGTDTQYF. The part of the CDR3 DNA that was read is TGCAGTGCTAGAGGGCGGGAGGGAACAGATACG.

Note on this clone: An end of the junction differs from the germline gene, which may be a read error. Read coverage stops 3 residues before the CDR3 terminus; the germline J gene supplies the remainder. Other nucleotide sequences from this sample produce the same CDR3. The chain carries TRBV2 and TRBJ1-5; 7 nucleotides match TRBD1. The CDR3 contains 16 residues. In germline, CDR1 is SNHLY, CDR2 FYNNEI. This CDR3 reads CASSAQGGRSNQPQHF. The DNA read from the CDR3 is TGTGCCAGCAGTGCCCAGGGGGGTAGGAGCAATCAACCC. Filled out from reference TRBV2 and TRBJ1-5, the complete variable domain reads EPEVTQTPSHQVTQMGQEVILRCVPISNHLYFYWYRQILGQKVEFLVSFYNNEISEKSEIFDDQFSVERPDGSNFTLKIRSTKLEDSAMYFCASSAQGGRSNQPQHFGDGTRLSIL.

A remark on this clone: The CDR3 end is not reached by the read, which stops 3 residues before it; the germline J gene fills it in. In the same sample, other DNA sequences code for this CDR3. J is TRBJ1-3 and V is TRBV7-3; D is unclear. Germline V CDR1 and CDR2: SGHTA, FQGTGA. This CDR3 has 16 amino acids. V was clipped by 2 bases and J by 0 bases, with 11 bases between them. Partial CDR3 DNA: TGTGCCAGCAGCTTATATGGAGGCGGCTCTGGAAACACC. Its protein product is CASSLYGGGSGNT. The complete CDR3 sequence is CASSLYGGGSGNTIYF.

On this clone itself: The missing CDR3 end, 3 residues past where the read stops, is filled in from the germline J gene. The gene calls are TRBV27 and TRBJ2-7; 8 bases map to TRBD2. The length of the CDR3 is 16 residues. Unmatched junction bases numbered 9, after V lost 5 bases and J lost 0 bases. Per germline, CDR1 MNHEY and CDR2 SMNVEV (reference sequence). The chain's CDR3 is CASSTYRGGYSYEQYF. The part of the CDR3 DNA that was read is TGTGCCAGCAGTACCTACCGGGGGGGGTACTCCTACGAG.

Points on this clone: The read terminates 3 residues ahead of where the CDR3 ends, so the germline J gene completes it. This chain uses TRBV7-8 with TRBJ2-1; the match to TRBD2 covers 10 bases. Germline V gives CDR1 SGHVS, CDR2 FQNEAQ. Germline trimming cut 1 base from V and 5 bases from J; bases unmatched to any gene: 11. The CDR3 sequence is 18 residues long. Partial CDR3 DNA: TGTGCCAGCAGCTTAGTTATAGCTCGGACTAGCGGAGACAATGAG. Amino acid sequence: CASSLVIARTSGDNE. The full CDR3 protein is CASSLVIARTSGDNEQFF.

As to this clone: The CDR3 goes on 3 residues after the read ends, and that part is filled in from the germline J gene. The chain uses TRBV7-9 and TRBJ1-1, with TRBD1 matching over 9 bases. Germline-derived CDR1 and CDR2 are SEHNR and FQNEAQ (reference sequence). V was clipped by 6 bases and J by 1 base; unmatched bases: 3. The CDR3 sequence is 14 residues long. Incomplete CDR3 DNA: TGTGCCAGCAGGTACAGGGGGCCGAACACTGAA. Amino acid sequence: CASRYRGPNTE. In full, the CDR3 is CASRYRGPNTEAFF.

Turning to this clone: The sequenced fragment ends 3 residues before the CDR3 boundary, so the rest is inferred from the germline J gene. The V gene is TRBV7-8, the J gene TRBJ1-2, with D tentatively TRBD1 (5 bases). The CDR3 consists of 17 residues. Trimming took 0 bases from V and 0 from J, leaving 14 bases between them. CDR1 and CDR2 from the germline V gene are SGHVS and FQNEAQ. The CDR3 spells CASSLAGGWEANYGYTF. The sequenced CDR3 bases are TGTGCCAGCAGCTTAGCGGGGGGGTGGGAAGCTAACTATGGC.

As regards this clone: The read stops 3 residues short of the end of the CDR3; the missing end is completed from the germline J gene. This sequence joins TRBV11-2 and TRBJ1-1; D is possibly TRBD1 (6 bases). Germline CDR1 and CDR2: SGHAT and FQNNGV. CDR3 length: 14 amino acids. Here the CDR3 reads CASSLDLNRVAAFF. The CDR3 DNA, read in part, is TGTGCCAGCAGCTTAGATCTAAACAGGGTGGCA.

As concerns this clone: The read gets to within 3 residues of the CDR3 end, and the germline J gene fills in the rest. The J gene is TRBJ2-2, the V gene TRBV30; perhaps TRBD2 as D (5 bases). Germline assignment: CDR1 GTSNPN and CDR2 SVGIG (reference sequence). This CDR3 spans 11 amino acids. V was shortened by 5 bases and J by 6 bases, with 7 bases between the two germline ends. The CDR3: CAWGLPGELFF. Incomplete CDR3 DNA: TGTGCCTGGGGACTTCCCGGGGAG.

The CDR3 spells CASSSGTVGTDTQYF. The sequenced CDR3 bases are TGTGCCAGCAGCTCTGGGACAGTGGGCACAGATACG. The V call is TRBV5-6, the J call TRBJ2-3; the match to TRBD1 covers 7 bases. The CDR3 end falls 3 residues outside the read, so it is completed with the germline J gene. Germline CDR1 reads SGHDT; CDR2 reads YYEEEE. V lost 3 bases to trimming and J lost 1 base; unmatched junction nucleotides: 5. The CDR3 is made up of 15 amino acids. The variable domain in full, completed from reference TRBV5-6 and TRBJ2-3, reads DAGVTQSPTHLIKTRGQQVTLRCSPKSGHDTVSWYQQALGQGPQFIFQYYEEEERQRGNFPDRFSGHQFPNYSSELNVNALLLGDSALYLCASSSGTVGTDTQYFGPGTRLTVL.

About this clone itself: At one end the junction does not follow the germline gene, possibly because of a read error. The missing CDR3 end, 3 residues past where the read stops, is filled in from the germline J gene. The V call is TRBV7-7, the J call TRBJ1-1; D perhaps matches TRBD1 (5 bases). The germline CDR1 and CDR2 sequences are SSHAT and FNYEAQ (reference sequence). The CDR3 runs to 13 residues. The CDR3 bases that were read are TGTGCTAGCAGCTTAGGGCAGGGATCAGAA. This gives the protein CASSLGQGSE. The whole CDR3 protein reads CASSLGQGSEAFF.

Points on this clone: The read falls 3 residues short of the CDR3 end, and the missing part is taken from the germline J gene. The V and J genes are TRBV2 and TRBJ1-2; 10 bases map to TRBD1. The germline V gene has CDR1 SNHLY and CDR2 FYNNEI. The CDR3 is 13 amino acids. This CDR3 reads CAMGQGTEWGYTF. The sequenced CDR3 bases are TGTGCCATGGGACAGGGGACAGAGTGGGGC.

Remarks on this clone: Read coverage stops 3 residues before the CDR3 terminus; the germline J gene supplies the remainder. The chain couples TRBV20-1 to TRBJ2-5; possible D gene TRBD2, 6 bases. This CDR3 comprises 15 residues. With 0 bases removed from V and 3 bases from J, the gap between germline ends came to 14 bases. In germline, CDR1 is DFQATT, CDR2 SNEGSKA (reference sequence). This CDR3 reads CSARDLGWGEETQYF. CDR3 bases read: TGCAGTGCTAGAGATCTGGGGTGGGGGGAAGAGACC.

For this clone: The CDR3 goes on 3 residues after the read ends, and that part is filled in from the germline J gene. The chain is built from TRBV18 and TRBJ2-3; perhaps TRBD1 as D (5 bases). The CDR3 runs to 16 residues. V was cut by 2 bases and J by 0 bases, with 12 bases left in between. Germline V gene sequence: CDR1 KGHSH, CDR2 LQKENI. Here the CDR3 reads CASSPSSRGSTDTQYF. CDR3 DNA, as far as it was read: TGTGCCAGCTCACCAAGCAGTAGGGGCAGCACAGATACG.

Of note for this clone: The junction departs from germline at one end; a sequencing error may be responsible. The read halts 3 residues ahead of the CDR3 end, with the missing end drawn from the germline J gene. The rearrangement links TRBV7-7 to TRBJ2-3, with D possibly being TRBD2 (7 bases). Germline CDR1 SSHAT, CDR2 FNYEAQ (reference sequence). The CDR3 contains 15 residues. The part of the CDR3 DNA that was read is TGTGCTAGCAGCTTAGACGGGGGGCCGGGTGATACG. The encoded protein is CASSLDGGPGDT. The entire CDR3 sequence reads CASSLDGGPGDTQYF.

In regard to this clone: The read is 3 residues too short to cover the CDR3 end, so that end is filled in from the germline J gene. This chain links TRBV7-3 with TRBJ2-1; TRBD2 matches 9 bases. The CDR3 sequence is 18 residues long. Germline CDR1 and CDR2: SGHTA and FQGTGA. V dropped 5 bases and J dropped 4; count of bases not matched to a gene: 15. The part of the CDR3 DNA that was read is TGTGCCAGCAGCCGAATGAGGGCCGCGGGGGGGAGATACAATGAG. Translating it yields CASSRMRAAGGRYNE. The full CDR3 sequence reads CASSRMRAAGGRYNEQFF.

For this clone: The read is 3 residues too short to cover the CDR3 end, so that end is filled in from the germline J gene. The J gene is TRBJ2-7, the V gene TRBV20-1; a possible D gene is TRBD1 (6 bases). Germline CDR1 DFQATT, CDR2 SNEGSKA (reference sequence). This CDR3 contains 15 residues. V shed 3 bases and J shed 3 bases, with 18 bases lying between them. The CDR3 bases that were read are TGCAGTGCTAGGGAATTTAACGAGGGGGACTACGAG. Translated, it gives CSAREFNEGDYE. The whole CDR3 region reads CSAREFNEGDYEQYF.

As regards this clone: The read stops 3 residues short of the end of the CDR3; the missing end is completed from the germline J gene. The V and J genes are TRBV11-2 and TRBJ1-1; 7 bases fit TRBD1. The CDR3 is 15 amino acids. V was pared by 5 bases and J by 0 bases, with 6 bases of the junction left unmatched. Germline V gives CDR1 SGHAT, CDR2 FQNNGV. The sequenced part of the CDR3 DNA is TGTGCCAGCAGCATTTACAGGGGCCTGAACACTGAA. It yields the protein CASSIYRGLNTE. The whole CDR3 region reads CASSIYRGLNTEAFF.

For this clone: The read terminates 3 residues ahead of where the CDR3 ends, so the germline J gene completes it. The V call is TRBV12-3 or TRBV12-4, the J call TRBJ1-2; D not certain. The CDR3 sequence is 13 residues long. The V end lost 3 bases, the J end lost 4 bases, and 9 bases lay between the germline ends. The sequenced CDR3 bases are TGTGCCAGCAGTTTTGAGGGCTCCTATGGC. Amino acid sequence: CASSFEGSYG. In full, the CDR3 is CASSFEGSYGYTF.